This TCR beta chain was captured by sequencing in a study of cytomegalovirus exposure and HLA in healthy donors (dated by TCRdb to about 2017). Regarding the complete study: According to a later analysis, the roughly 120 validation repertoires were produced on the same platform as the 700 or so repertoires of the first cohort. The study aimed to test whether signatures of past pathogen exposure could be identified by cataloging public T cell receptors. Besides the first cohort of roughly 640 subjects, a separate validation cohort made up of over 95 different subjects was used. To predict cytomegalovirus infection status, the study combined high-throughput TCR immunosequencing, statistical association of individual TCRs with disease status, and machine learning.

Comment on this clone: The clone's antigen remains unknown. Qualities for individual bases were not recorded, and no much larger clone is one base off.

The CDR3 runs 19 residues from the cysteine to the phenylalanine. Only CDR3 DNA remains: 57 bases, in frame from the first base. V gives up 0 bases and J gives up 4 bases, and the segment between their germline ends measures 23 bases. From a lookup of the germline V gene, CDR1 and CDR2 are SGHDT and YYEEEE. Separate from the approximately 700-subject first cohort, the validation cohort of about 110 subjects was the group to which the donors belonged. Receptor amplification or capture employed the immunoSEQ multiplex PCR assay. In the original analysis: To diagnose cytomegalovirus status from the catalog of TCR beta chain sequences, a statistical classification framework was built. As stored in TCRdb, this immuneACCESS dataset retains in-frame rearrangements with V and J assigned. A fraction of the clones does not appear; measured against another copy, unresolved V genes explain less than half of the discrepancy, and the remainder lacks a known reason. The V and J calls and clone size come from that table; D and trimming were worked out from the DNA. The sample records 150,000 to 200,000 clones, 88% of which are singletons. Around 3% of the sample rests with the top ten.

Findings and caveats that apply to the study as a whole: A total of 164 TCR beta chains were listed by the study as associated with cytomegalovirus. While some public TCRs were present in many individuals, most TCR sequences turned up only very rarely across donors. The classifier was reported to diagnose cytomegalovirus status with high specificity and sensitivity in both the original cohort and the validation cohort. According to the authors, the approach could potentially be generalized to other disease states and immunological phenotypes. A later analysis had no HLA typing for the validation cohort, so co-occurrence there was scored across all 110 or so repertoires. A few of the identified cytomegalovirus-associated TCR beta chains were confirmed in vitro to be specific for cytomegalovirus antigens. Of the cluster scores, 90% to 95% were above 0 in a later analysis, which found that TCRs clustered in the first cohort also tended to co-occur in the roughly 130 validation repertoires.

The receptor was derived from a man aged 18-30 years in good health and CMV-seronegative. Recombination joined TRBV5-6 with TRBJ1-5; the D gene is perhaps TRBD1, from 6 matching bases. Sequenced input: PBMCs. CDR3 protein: CASSLAQGPTDLPNQPQHF. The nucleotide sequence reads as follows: TGTGCCAGCAGCTTGGCGCAGGGGCCGACCGACTTACCAAATCAGCCCCAGCATTTT.